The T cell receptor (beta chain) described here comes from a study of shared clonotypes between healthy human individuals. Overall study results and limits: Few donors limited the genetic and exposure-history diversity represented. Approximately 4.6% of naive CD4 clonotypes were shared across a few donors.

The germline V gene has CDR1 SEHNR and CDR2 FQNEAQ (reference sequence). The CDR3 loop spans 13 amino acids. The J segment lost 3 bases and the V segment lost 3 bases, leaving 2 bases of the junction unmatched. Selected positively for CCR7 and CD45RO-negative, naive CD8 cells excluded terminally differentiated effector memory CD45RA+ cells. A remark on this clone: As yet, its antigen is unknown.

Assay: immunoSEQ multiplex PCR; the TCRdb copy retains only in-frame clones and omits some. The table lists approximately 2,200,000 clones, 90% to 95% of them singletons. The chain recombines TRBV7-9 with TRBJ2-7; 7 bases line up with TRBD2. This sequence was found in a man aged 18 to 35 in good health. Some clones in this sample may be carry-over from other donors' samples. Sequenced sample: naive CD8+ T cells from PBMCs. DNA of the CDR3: TGTGCCAGCAGCTTCGGGGGGATCTACGAGCAGTACTTC. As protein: CASSFGGIYEQYF.